This T cell receptor (beta chain) was found in a study of T cell clonotyping in hematopoietic cell transplantation. Assay used: immunoSEQ multiplex PCR; TCRdb lists only in-frame clones, some missing. The sample holds more than 40,000 clones, about 95% seen once. The study's findings and limits: Graft donor and pretransplant recipient Inverse Simpson Index values predicted broader posttransplant TCR diversity. At the given depth, recipient repertoires were over 95% de novo clonotypes. No sorting was done, leaving CD4 and CD8 contributions mixed. Recipient TCR diversity dropped after transplant; expanded clonotypes rose from day 30 to 180.

The CDR3 sequence is 13 residues long. CDR1 is GTSNPN, CDR2 SVGIG, per germline (reference sequence). Trimming stripped 4 bases from V and 4 bases from J, with 11 bases between. Details on this clone: As yet, its antigen is unknown.

This TCR was sampled from a man aged 30-40 years in good health. Some clones in this sample may be carry-over from other donors' samples. Sequencing was done on a sample of peripheral blood mononuclear cells. The gene calls are TRBV30 and TRBJ2-1; no firm D call. The CDR3 region has the DNA TGTGCCTGGACTCCAGACGGGTACAATGAGCAGTTCTTC. Its translation is CAWTPDGYNEQFF.